This T cell receptor beta chain was sequenced during a study of blood T cells in healthy people across ages. Study in general: About one barcoded beta molecule per two T cells came from capture by template switching.

Trimming stripped 6 bases from V and 0 bases from J, with 9 bases between. This CDR3 is 13 amino acids long. CDR1 is DFQATT, CDR2 SNEGSKA, per germline (reference sequence). Broader study findings: Diversity estimates drawn from one million T cells were deemed underestimates.

For the second PCR, which ran for 7 to 11 cycles, a sample-barcoded 5' primer and a J-beta primer mix were used. TCRdb itself ran the 5' RACE reads through MiXCR, one entry per CDR3 protein. Altogether hundreds of thousands of distinct CDR3 sequences are present, around 62% being singletons, with the ten largest covering 28%. Only one count was recorded for this clonotype. The antigen is not known. This receptor was identified in a man aged 30 to 39 in good health. The sample consisted of blood. The V call is TRBV20-1, the J call TRBJ1-5, with D hard to call. CDR3 nucleotide sequence: TGCAGTGCCGGTGAAGTTAGCAATCAGCCCCAGCATTTT. This translates into CSAGEVSNQPQHF.